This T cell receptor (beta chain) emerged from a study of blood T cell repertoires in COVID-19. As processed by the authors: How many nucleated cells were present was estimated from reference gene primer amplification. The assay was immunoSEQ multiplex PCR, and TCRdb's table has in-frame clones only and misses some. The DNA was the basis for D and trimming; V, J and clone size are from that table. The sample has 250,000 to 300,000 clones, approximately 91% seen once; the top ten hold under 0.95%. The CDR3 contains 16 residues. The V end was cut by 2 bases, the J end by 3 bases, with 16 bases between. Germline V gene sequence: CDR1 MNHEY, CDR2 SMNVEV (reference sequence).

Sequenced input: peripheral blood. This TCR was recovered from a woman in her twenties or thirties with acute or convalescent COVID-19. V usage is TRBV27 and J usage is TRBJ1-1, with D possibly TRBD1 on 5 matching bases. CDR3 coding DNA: TGTGCCAGCAGTTTACTGGGGCACGGTTTTGACACTGAAGCTTTCTTT. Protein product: CASSLLGHGFDTEAFF.